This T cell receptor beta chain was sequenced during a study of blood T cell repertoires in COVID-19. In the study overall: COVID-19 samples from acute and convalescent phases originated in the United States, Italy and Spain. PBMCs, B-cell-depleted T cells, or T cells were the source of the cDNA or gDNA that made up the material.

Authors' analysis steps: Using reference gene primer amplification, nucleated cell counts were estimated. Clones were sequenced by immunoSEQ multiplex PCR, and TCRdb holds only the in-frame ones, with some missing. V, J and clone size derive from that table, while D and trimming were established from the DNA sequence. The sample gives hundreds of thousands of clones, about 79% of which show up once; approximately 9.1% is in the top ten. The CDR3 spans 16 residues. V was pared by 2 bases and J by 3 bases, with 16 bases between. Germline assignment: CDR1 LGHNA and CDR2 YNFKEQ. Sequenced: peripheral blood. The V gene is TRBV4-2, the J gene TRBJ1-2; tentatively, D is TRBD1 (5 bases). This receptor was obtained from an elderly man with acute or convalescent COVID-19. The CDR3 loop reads CASSQFYSGGDYGYTF. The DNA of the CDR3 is TGTGCCAGCAGCCAATTCTACAGCGGGGGGGACTATGGCTACACCTTC.